These T cell receptor beta chains were read from a single sample in a study of long-term antiretroviral therapy in people with HIV. This table comes from immunoSEQ multiplex PCR, and its TCRdb copy is limited to in-frame clones, with some not included. The sample includes about 11,000 clones, roughly 89% of them seen just once. The sample consisted of unsorted PBMCs, taken 0.2 years before starting antiretroviral therapy. All receptors come from a middle-aged woman with HIV. CDR3s include the opening cysteine and the closing phenylalanine or tryptophan. Each record gives: CDR3 length, J gene, D gene, V gene, clone size, CDR3 protein, CDR3 DNA. D genes are given only for firm matches. A row's size may be missing; if present it is once, few, many or a size class.

>14|TRBJ2-3|-|TRBV5-4|-
CASSLVGGQDTQYF
TGTGCCAGCAGCTTAGTGGGGGGGCAAGATACGCAGTATTTT
>13|TRBJ1-2|-|TRBV5-8|-
CASSLQGSQGYTF
TGTGCCAGCAGCTTACAGGGAAGTCAGGGCTACACCTTC
>14|TRBJ2-2|-|TRBV19|-
CASSKQPRTGELFF
TGTGCCAGTAGTAAACAGCCGAGGACCGGGGAGCTGTTTTTT
>17|TRBJ1-1|-|TRBV2|once
CASRAGGLLVRDTEAFF
TGTGCCAGCAGGGCTGGAGGACTGTTGGTCCGGGACACTGAAGCTTTCTTT
>15|TRBJ1-4|TRBD1|TRBV14|medium-sized
CASSQGGQANEKLFF
TGTGCCAGCAGCCAAGGGGGACAGGCTAATGAAAAACTGTTTTTT
>14|TRBJ1-2|TRBD1|TRBV30|-
CAWTRDRVYYGYTF
TGTGCCTGGACCCGGGACAGGGTTTATTACGGCTACACCTTC
>15|TRBJ2-3|-|TRBV7-9|once
CASSPKGGDTDTQYF
TGTGCCAGCAGCCCCAAGGGGGGGGACACAGATACGCAGTATTTT
>16|TRBJ1-2|TRBD1|TRBV9|-
CASSARPDRENYGYTF
TGTGCCAGCAGCGCCAGGCCGGACAGGGAAAACTATGGCTACACCTTC
>14|TRBJ2-3|-|TRBV5-1|-
CASSFLWSTDTQYF
TGCGCCAGCAGCTTCTTGTGGAGCACAGATACGCAGTATTTT
>15|TRBJ1-1|TRBD1|TRBV6-5|-
CASSIGTGTNTEAFF
TGTGCCAGCAGTATCGGGACAGGGACGAACACTGAAGCTTTCTTT
>12|TRBJ2-5|TRBD1|TRBV29-1|-
CSASDRVETQYF
TGCAGCGCCTCGGACAGGGTAGAGACCCAGTACTTC
>15|TRBJ1-1|TRBD1|TRBV19|-
CASSDPGQAYGEAFF
TGTGCCAGTTCAGATCCGGGACAGGCGTATGGTGAAGCTTTCTTT
>16|TRBJ1-4|-|TRBV15|-
CATSRDMATTNEKLFF
TGTGCCACCAGCAGAGATATGGCCACAACTAATGAAAAACTGTTTTTT
>15|TRBJ1-5|-|TRBV30|-
CAWSPSGGIDQPQHF
TGTGCCTGGAGCCCGTCGGGCGGGATCGATCAGCCCCAGCATTTT
>14|TRBJ1-2|-|TRBV5-4|hyperexpanded
CASSFSGGSNGYTF
TGTGCCAGCAGCTTCAGCGGGGGAAGCAATGGCTACACCTTC
>14|TRBJ1-2|TRBD1|TRBV28|-
CASSWGQGRYGYTF
TGTGCCAGCAGCTGGGGACAGGGGCGTTATGGCTACACCTTC
>15|TRBJ2-7|-|TRBV9|-
CASSPRWDTAYEQYF
TGTGCCAGCAGCCCCCGGTGGGACACCGCCTACGAGCAGTACTTC
>15|TRBJ1-1|-|TRBV9|-
CASSRDLGMNTEAFF
TGTGCCAGCAGCCGCGATTTGGGTATGAACACTGAAGCTTTCTTT
>13|TRBJ2-2|-|TRBV27|once
CASNRVPTGELFF
TGTGCCAGCAACAGGGTCCCTACCGGGGAGCTGTTTTTT
>14|TRBJ1-2|-|TRBV7-8|-
CASSLEDRTGGYTF
TGTGCCAGCAGCTTAGAGGACCGGACTGGCGGCTACACCTTC
>14|TRBJ1-1|-|TRBV18|once
CASSPDRRSTEAFF
TGTGCCAGCTCACCCGACAGGAGGAGCACTGAAGCTTTCTTT
>14|TRBJ2-7|-|TRBV7-9|-
CASSLDRVPYEQYF
TGTGCCAGCAGCTTAGACAGGGTGCCCTACGAGCAGTACTTC
>19|TRBJ2-6|TRBD1|TRBV7-7|-
CASSLRARGLLSGANVLTF
TGTGCTAGCAGCTTAAGGGCCAGGGGGTTACTTTCTGGGGCCAACGTCCTGACTTTC
>18|TRBJ2-3|-|TRBV4-1|-
CASSQDPPLGPNTDTQYF
TGCGCCAGCAGCCAAGACCCCCCTCTAGGACCCAACACAGATACGCAGTATTTT
>13|TRBJ1-1|-|TRBV6-5|-
CASSYRKNTEAFF
TGTGCCAGCAGTTACCGGAAGAACACTGAAGCTTTCTTT
>13|TRBJ1-1|-|TRBV30|-
CAWTLGISTEAFF
TGTGCCTGGACCTTGGGGATAAGCACTGAAGCTTTCTTT
>11|TRBJ2-5|-|TRBV7-2|-
CASSFQETQYF
TGTGCCAGCAGCTTCCAAGAGACCCAGTACTTC
>18|TRBJ1-1|-|TRBV4-3|-
CASSQDWIPGWLNTEAFF
TGCGCCAGCAGCCAAGATTGGATCCCAGGTTGGTTAAACACTGAAGCTTTCTTT
>15|TRBJ2-7|-|TRBV29-1|-
CSVEVQGSPPYEQYF
TGCAGCGTTGAAGTACAGGGTTCTCCTCCCTACGAGCAGTACTTC
>13|TRBJ1-2|-|TRBV18|once
CASSPGLRDGYTF
TGTGCCAGCTCACCTGGACTCAGGGATGGCTACACCTTC
>14|TRBJ2-5|-|TRBV5-4|-
CASSLVGSRETQYF
TGTGCCAGCAGCTTGGTGGGGTCCCGGGAGACCCAGTACTTC
>14|TRBJ1-2|-|TRBV7-2|once
CASSLGGGIYGYTF
TGTGCCAGCAGCTTAGGAGGGGGGATCTATGGCTACACCTTC
>13|TRBJ1-2|-|TRBV18|-
CASSDDRKDGYTF
TGTGCCAGCTCAGATGACAGGAAAGATGGCTACACCTTC
>18|TRBJ1-1|-|TRBV9|-
CASSVALDTGSMNTEAFF
TGTGCCAGCAGCGTAGCTCTCGATACAGGTAGCATGAACACTGAAGCTTTCTTT
>15|TRBJ2-1|-|TRBV29-1|-
CSVEDIRKAYNEQFF
TGCAGCGTTGAAGATATAAGAAAGGCCTACAATGAGCAGTTCTTC
>15|TRBJ2-2|TRBD1|TRBV4-3|-
CASSIQGAGTGELFF
TGCGCCAGCAGCATACAGGGGGCTGGCACCGGGGAGCTGTTTTTT
>15|TRBJ1-1|TRBD1|TRBV10-3|-
CAISDPGQGNTEAFF
TGTGCCATCAGTGACCCGGGACAGGGGAACACTGAAGCTTTCTTT